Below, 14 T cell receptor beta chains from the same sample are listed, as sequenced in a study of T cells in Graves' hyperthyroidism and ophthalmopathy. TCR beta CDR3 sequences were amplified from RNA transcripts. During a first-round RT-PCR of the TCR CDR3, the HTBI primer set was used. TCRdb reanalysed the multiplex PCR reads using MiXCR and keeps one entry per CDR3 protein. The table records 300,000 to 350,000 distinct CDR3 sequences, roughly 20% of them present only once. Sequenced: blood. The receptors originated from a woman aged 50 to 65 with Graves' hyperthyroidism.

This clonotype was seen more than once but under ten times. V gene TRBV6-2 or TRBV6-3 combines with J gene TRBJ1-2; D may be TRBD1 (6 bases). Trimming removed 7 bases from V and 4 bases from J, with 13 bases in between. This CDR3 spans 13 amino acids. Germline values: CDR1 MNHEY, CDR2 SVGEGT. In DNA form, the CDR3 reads TGTGCCAGCAAGTCGACAGGCCCCTATGGCTACACCTTC. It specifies CASKSTGPYGYTF.

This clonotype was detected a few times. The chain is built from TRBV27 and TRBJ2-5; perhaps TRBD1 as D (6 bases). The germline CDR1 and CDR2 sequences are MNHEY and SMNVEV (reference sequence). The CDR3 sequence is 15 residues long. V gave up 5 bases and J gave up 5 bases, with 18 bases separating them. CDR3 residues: CASSDGQRPEETQYF. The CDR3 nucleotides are TGTGCCAGCAGTGATGGACAGAGGCCAGAGGAGACCCAGTACTTC.

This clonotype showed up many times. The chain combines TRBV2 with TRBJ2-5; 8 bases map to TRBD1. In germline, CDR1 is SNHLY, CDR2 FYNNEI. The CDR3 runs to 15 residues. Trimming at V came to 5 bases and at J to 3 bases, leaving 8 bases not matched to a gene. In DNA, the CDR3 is TGTGCCAGCAGTACCCTGGGACAGGAGAAAGAGACCCAGTACTTC. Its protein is CASSTLGQEKETQYF.

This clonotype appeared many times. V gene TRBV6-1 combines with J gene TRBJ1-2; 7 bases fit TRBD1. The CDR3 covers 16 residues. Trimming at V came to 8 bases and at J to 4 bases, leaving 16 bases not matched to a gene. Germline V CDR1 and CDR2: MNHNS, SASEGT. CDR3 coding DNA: TGTGCCAGCCTACCGATTCCGGGACAGAGACCCTATGGCTACACCTTC. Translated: CASLPIPGQRPYGYTF.

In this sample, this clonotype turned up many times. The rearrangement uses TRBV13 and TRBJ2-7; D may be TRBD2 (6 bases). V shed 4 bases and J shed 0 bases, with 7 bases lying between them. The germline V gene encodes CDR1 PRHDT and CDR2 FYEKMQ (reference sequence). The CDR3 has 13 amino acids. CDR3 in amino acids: CASSWGGSYEQYF. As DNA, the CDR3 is TGTGCCAGCAGCTGGGGAGGCTCCTACGAGCAGTACTTC.

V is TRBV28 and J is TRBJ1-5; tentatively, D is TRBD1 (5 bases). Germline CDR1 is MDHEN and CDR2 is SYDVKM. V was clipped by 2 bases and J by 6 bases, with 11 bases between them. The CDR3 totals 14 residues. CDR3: CASSLGRGSQPQHF. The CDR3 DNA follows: TGTGCCAGCAGTTTAGGGAGGGGTTCTCAGCCCCAGCATTTT.

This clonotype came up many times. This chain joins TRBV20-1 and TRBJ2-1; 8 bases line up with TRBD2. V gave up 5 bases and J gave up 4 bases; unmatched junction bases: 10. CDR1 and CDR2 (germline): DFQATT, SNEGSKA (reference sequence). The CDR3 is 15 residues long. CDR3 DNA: TGCAGTGCTCGCAGCGGGAGTAGTGGGTACAATGAGCAGTTCTTC. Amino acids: CSARSGSSGYNEQFF.

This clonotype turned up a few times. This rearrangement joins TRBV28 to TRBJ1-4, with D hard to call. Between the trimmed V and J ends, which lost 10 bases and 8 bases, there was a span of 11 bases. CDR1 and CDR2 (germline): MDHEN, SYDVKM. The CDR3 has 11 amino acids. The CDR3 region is CATSLWEKLFF. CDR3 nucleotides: TGTGCCACCTCCTTGTGGGAAAAACTGTTTTTT.

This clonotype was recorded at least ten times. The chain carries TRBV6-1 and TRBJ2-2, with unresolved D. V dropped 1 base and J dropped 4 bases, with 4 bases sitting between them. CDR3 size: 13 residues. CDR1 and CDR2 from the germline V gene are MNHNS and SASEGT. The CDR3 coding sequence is TGTGCCAGCAGTGAAGTGGCCACCGGGGAGCTGTTTTTT. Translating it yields CASSEVATGELFF.

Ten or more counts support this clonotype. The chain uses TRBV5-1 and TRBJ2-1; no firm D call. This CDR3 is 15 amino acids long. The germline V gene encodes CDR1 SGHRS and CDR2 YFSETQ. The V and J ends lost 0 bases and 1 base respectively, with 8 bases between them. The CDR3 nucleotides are TGCGCCAGCAGCTTGGAGGTGGGATCCTACAATGAGCAGTTCTTC. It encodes CASSLEVGSYNEQFF.

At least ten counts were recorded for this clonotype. Here the CDR3 reads CASSSGLAGVGNEQFF. The CDR3 DNA reads as TGTGCCAGCAGTTCGGGACTAGCGGGAGTGGGGAATGAGCAGTTCTTC. The chain carries TRBV12-3 or TRBV12-4 and TRBJ2-1, with 14 bases fitting TRBD2. Trimming cost V 4 bases and J 7 bases; bases outside gene matches: 6. CDR3 size: 16 residues.

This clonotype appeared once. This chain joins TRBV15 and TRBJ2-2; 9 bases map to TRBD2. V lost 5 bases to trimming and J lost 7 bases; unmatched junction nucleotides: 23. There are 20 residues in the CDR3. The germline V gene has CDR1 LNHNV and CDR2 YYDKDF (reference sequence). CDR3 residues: CATSARLAAYGGGAFGELFF. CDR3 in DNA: TGTGCCACCAGCGCTCGACTAGCGGCCTACGGAGGTGGTGCGTTCGGGGAGCTGTTTTTT.

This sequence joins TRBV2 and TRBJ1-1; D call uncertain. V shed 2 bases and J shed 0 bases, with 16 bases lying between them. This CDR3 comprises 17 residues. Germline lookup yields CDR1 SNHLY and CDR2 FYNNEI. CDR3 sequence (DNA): TGTGCCAGCAGTGAAACACACTTCCGAGCCCTGAACACTGAAGCTTTCTTT. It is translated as CASSETHFRALNTEAFF.

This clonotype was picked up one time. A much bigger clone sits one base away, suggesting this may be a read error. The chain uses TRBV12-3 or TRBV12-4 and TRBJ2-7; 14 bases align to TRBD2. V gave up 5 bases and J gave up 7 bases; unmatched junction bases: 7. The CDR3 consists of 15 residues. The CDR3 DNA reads TGTGCCAGCAGTCCGACTAGCGGGAGGGCCAAAGAGCAGTACTTC. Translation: CASSPTSGRAKEQYF.